The rows below give T cell receptor beta chains drawn from one sample of a study of CD8 T cells in Susac syndrome. One entry per CDR3 protein results from TCRdb running MiXCR on the immunoSEQ multiplex PCR reads. The table lists approximately 200,000 distinct CDR3 sequences, about 96% of them singletons. The sequenced sample was CD4+ T cells from PBMCs. The receptors come from a human donor with multiple sclerosis. Each CDR3 is given with its conserved first and last residue. Fields, in order: J gene, V gene, clone size, D gene, CDR3 protein, CDR3 DNA. The D gene is left open where the match is weak. Clone size is shown for a subset of rows, as once, few, many or a class of expanded clone.

>TRBJ1-1|TRBV6-6|NA|NA
CASGHWNTEAFF
TGTGCCAGCGGACACTGGAACACTGAAGCTTTCTTT
>TRBJ2-3|TRBV20-1|NA|TRBD2
CSASGRAPDTQYF
TGCAGTGCTAGCGGGAGGGCTCCAGATACGCAGTATTTT
>TRBJ2-1|TRBV19|NA|NA
CASSKQGLAEQFF
TGTGCCAGTAGTAAACAAGGGTTGGCGGAGCAGTTCTTC
>TRBJ2-2|TRBV29-1|NA|NA
CSVIMGATNTGELFF
TGCAGCGTTATTATGGGAGCGACGAACACCGGGGAGCTGTTTTTT
>TRBJ2-5|TRBV12-3/TRBV12-4|NA|NA
CASSLTVTQYF
TGTGCCAGCAGTCTAACGGTAACCCAGTACTTC
>TRBJ2-5|TRBV5-1|NA|NA
CASSLVADQETQYF
TGCGCCAGCAGCTTAGTAGCAGACCAAGAGACCCAGTACTTC
>TRBJ2-7|TRBV7-2|NA|NA
CASSLFTAPYEQYF
TGTGCCAGCAGCTTATTCACAGCCCCCTACGAGCAGTACTTC
>TRBJ2-1|TRBV30|NA|NA
CAWGEGSINEQFF
TGTGCCTGGGGAGAGGGATCGATCAATGAGCAGTTCTTC
>TRBJ1-2|TRBV6-5|NA|NA
CASSRTALRGYGYTF
TGTGCCAGCAGCCGGACAGCCCTACGCGGCTATGGCTACACCTTC
>TRBJ1-2|TRBV15|NA|NA
CATSREQSNYGYTF
TGTGCCACCAGCAGAGAACAATCCAACTATGGCTACACCTTC
>TRBJ2-7|TRBV30|NA|TRBD2
CAWSESMRLAGSYEQYF
TGTGCCTGGAGTGAGAGCATGAGACTAGCGGGCTCCTACGAGCAGTACTTC
>TRBJ2-1|TRBV29-1|NA|NA
CSVLTRIAYNEQFF
TGCAGCGTCCTGACTAGAATTGCCTACAATGAGCAGTTCTTC
>TRBJ2-7|TRBV4-1|NA|NA
CASSHPLQGSYEQYF
TGCGCCAGCAGCCACCCTCTCCAGGGCTCCTACGAGCAGTACTTC
>TRBJ2-3|TRBV19|once|NA
CASSIGPGTDTQYF
TGTGCCAGTAGTATTGGTCCGGGGACAGATACGCAGTATTTT
>TRBJ2-7|TRBV7-2|NA|NA
CASSLVGLIRYEQYF
TGTGCCAGCAGCTTAGTAGGCCTCATCCGCTACGAGCAGTACTTC
>TRBJ2-7|TRBV3-1|NA|NA
CASTSSAGRYEQYF
TGTGCCAGCACCTCATCGGCGGGACGTTACGAGCAGTACTTC
>TRBJ1-1|TRBV29-1|NA|NA
CSAGEGPNTEAFF
TGCAGCGCCGGAGAGGGTCCGAACACTGAAGCTTTCTTT
>TRBJ1-1|TRBV29-1|NA|TRBD1
CSVWDSHTEAFF
TGCAGCGTTTGGGACAGTCACACTGAAGCTTTCTTT
>TRBJ1-5|TRBV19|NA|NA
CASTTGRGGDSNQPQHF
TGTGCCAGTACCACGGGGCGGGGAGGAGATAGCAATCAGCCCCAGCATTTT
>TRBJ2-1|TRBV29-1|NA|NA
CSAGSYEQFF
TGCAGCGCTGGGAGTTATGAGCAGTTCTTC
>TRBJ2-3|TRBV20-1|NA|NA
CSARDLGDTDTQYF
TGCAGTGCTAGAGATCTCGGGGACACAGATACGCAGTATTTT
>TRBJ2-3|TRBV7-9|NA|NA
CAGNRGRTSTDTQYF
TGTGCCGGTAATAGGGGGAGAACTAGCACAGATACGCAGTATTTT
>TRBJ1-2|TRBV20-1|NA|NA
CSASPAYGYTF
TGCAGTGCTAGCCCAGCTTATGGCTACACCTTC
>TRBJ1-5|TRBV6-1|NA|TRBD1
CASRPSGTGSNQPQHF
TGTGCCAGCAGACCCTCAGGGACAGGGAGCAATCAGCCCCAGCATTTT
>TRBJ2-7|TRBV11-2|NA|NA
CASSLGPPHEQYF
TGTGCCAGCAGCTTAGGGCCGCCCCACGAGCAGTACTTC
>TRBJ2-5|TRBV29-1|NA|TRBD2
CSVRTSGKETQYF
TGCAGCGTACGGACTAGCGGGAAAGAGACCCAGTACTTC
>TRBJ2-3|TRBV30|NA|NA
CAWSGTAAQYF
TGTGCCTGGAGTGGTACAGCTGCGCAGTATTTT
>TRBJ2-1|TRBV25-1|NA|TRBD2
CASSDPSGVSYNEQFF
TGTGCCAGCAGTGATCCCAGCGGGGTTTCCTACAATGAGCAGTTCTTC
>TRBJ2-3|TRBV3-1|once|NA
CASSPSAGTDTQYF
TGTGCCAGCAGCCCCTCGGCGGGCACAGATACGCAGTATTTT
>TRBJ1-5|TRBV20-1|NA|TRBD1
CSALPGQSNQPQHF
TGCAGTGCTCTCCCGGGACAGAGCAATCAGCCCCAGCATTTT
>TRBJ2-5|TRBV29-1|NA|NA
CSVGGYRDQETQYF
TGCAGCGTTGGGGGCTACAGGGACCAAGAGACCCAGTACTTC
>TRBJ2-1|TRBV28|once|NA
CASSLALAGANEQFF
TGTGCCAGCAGTTTAGCCCTTGCGGGGGCCAATGAGCAGTTCTTC
>TRBJ1-1|TRBV7-9|NA|TRBD1
CASSKAGGEAFF
TGTGCCAGCAGCAAGGCAGGGGGTGAAGCTTTCTTT
>TRBJ2-1|TRBV5-1|NA|TRBD1
CASSIGQVGYNEQFF
TGCGCCAGCAGCATAGGACAGGTCGGGTACAATGAGCAGTTCTTC
>TRBJ2-7|TRBV27|NA|NA
CASSFSRGYEQYF
TGTGCCAGCAGTTTTTCCAGGGGATACGAGCAGTACTTC
>TRBJ2-1|TRBV3-1|NA|TRBD2
CASSQPGLAVYNEQFF
TGTGCCAGCAGCCAGCCGGGACTAGCGGTCTACAATGAGCAGTTCTTC
>TRBJ2-5|TRBV24-1|few|NA
CATSDAEVQETQYF
TGTGCCACCAGTGATGCAGAAGTCCAAGAGACCCAGTACTTC
>TRBJ2-7|TRBV5-4|NA|TRBD2
CASSQGGGGAHEQYF
TGTGCCAGCAGCCAAGGTGGCGGGGGGGCCCACGAGCAGTACTTC
>TRBJ2-1|TRBV7-8|NA|TRBD2
CASSTRTRAFF
TGTGCCAGCAGCACTAGGACTAGAGCGTTCTTC
>TRBJ2-1|TRBV5-6|NA|NA
CASSWGSEQFF
TGTGCCAGCAGCTGGGGAAGCGAGCAGTTCTTC
>TRBJ2-7|TRBV7-8|NA|TRBD1
CASSLRRGLSQEQYF
TGTGCCAGCAGCTTAAGAAGGGGGCTTTCTCAAGAGCAGTACTTC
>TRBJ2-1|TRBV20-1|NA|TRBD2
CSASVTSGSSYNEQFF
TGCAGTGCTAGTGTGACTAGCGGGAGCTCCTACAATGAGCAGTTCTTC
>TRBJ2-7|TRBV20-1|NA|TRBD2
CSVLSGRARYEQYF
TGCAGTGTACTTAGCGGGAGGGCACGCTACGAGCAGTACTTC
>TRBJ2-3|TRBV20-1|NA|TRBD1
CSAWDSSTDTQYF
TGCAGTGCGTGGGACAGCTCAACAGATACGCAGTATTTT
>TRBJ2-3|TRBV24-1|NA|NA
CATSSITDTQYF
TGTGCCACCAGTAGTATAACCGATACGCAGTATTTT